The next 26 T cell receptor beta chains were all read from a single sample in a study of tissue T cells after allogeneic stem cell transplantation. As to time point: mouse harvest day 7 after allogeneic transplant. Mouse grafts combined 10^7 T-cell-depleted bone marrow cells with 10^6 splenic CD5+ T cells. TCRdb's copy holds only in-frame clones and misses some; the assay was immunoSEQ multiplex PCR. The table includes under 6,000 clones, 46% detected once. The specimen sequenced was skin. The source is a female BALB/c mouse given C57BL/6 T cells with graft-versus-host disease after an allogeneic hematopoietic cell transplant.

A remark on this clone: Mouse germline and gene names are used. From the germline J gene comes the end of the CDR3, since the read stops 1 residue before it. V and J are TRBV26 and TRBJ2-7; tentatively, D is TRBD2 (7 bases). V was cut by 0 bases and J by 4 bases, with 10 bases left in between. This CDR3 spans 14 amino acids. CDR1 KGHPV and CDR2 FQNQEV come from the germline V gene (reference sequence). The CDR3 protein is CASSLSGGPYEQYF. CDR3 DNA (partial): TGTGCCAGCAGTCTGTCTGGGGGGCCGTATGAACAGTAC.

Remarks on this clone: All gene names here are mouse names. The read finishes 1 residue shy of the CDR3 end, and the germline J gene is used to complete it. The chain has TRBV26 and TRBJ2-2, with a tentative D call TRBD1 (5 bases). The CDR3 totals 15 residues. CDR1 is KGHPV, CDR2 FQNQEV, per germline (reference sequence). Trimming took 2 bases from V and 2 from J, leaving 9 bases between them. CDR3 DNA, as far as it was read: TGTGCCAGCAGTCTGCAGGCAGGGAACACCGGGCAGCTCTAC. Amino acids: CASSLQAGNTGQLY. The full-length CDR3 reads as CASSLQAGNTGQLYF.

Concerning this clone itself: Any gene name here is a mouse gene name. The read stops 1 residue short of the end of the CDR3; the missing end is completed from the germline J gene. This chain connects TRBV23 to TRBJ1-2; TRBD1, the table's D call, lacks a check against the DNA. The CDR3 sequence is 14 residues long. Germline-derived CDR1 and CDR2 are KGHTA and FQNQQP. The part of the CDR3 DNA that was read is TGCTCCAGCAGTCGGGACAGGGCAAACTCCGACTACACC. Its translation: CSSSRDRANSDYT. The whole CDR3 sequence reads CSSSRDRANSDYTF.

Turning to this clone: Gene names are the mouse ones. Read data end 1 residue before the CDR3 end; the end is taken from the germline J gene. This sequence joins TRBV26 and TRBJ2-2, with 7 bases that match TRBD1. The V and J ends lost 3 bases and 0 bases, in that order; junction bases with no gene match: 1. CDR3 length: 15 amino acids. Germline CDR1 is KGHPV and CDR2 is FQNQEV (reference sequence). The CDR3 sequence is CASSLGTANTGQLYF. CDR3 DNA, as far as it was read: TGTGCCAGCAGTCTAGGGACAGCAAACACCGGGCAGCTCTAC. Looking up the rest from reference TRBV26 and TRBJ2-2 gives the full variable domain: NSKVIQTPRYLVKGQGQKAKMRCIPEKGHPVVFWYQQNKNNEFKFLINFQNQEVLQQIDMTEKRFSAECPSNSPCSLEIQSSEAGDSALYLCASSLGTANTGQLYFGEGSKLTVL.

On this clone: Any gene name here is a mouse gene name. The observed sequence ends 1 residue before the CDR3 terminus, with the missing tail filled in from the germline J gene. The gene calls are TRBV20 and TRBJ2-2; 8 nucleotides align to TRBD1. In germline, CDR1 is GFQATS, CDR2 STVNSAI. The CDR3 is 14 amino acids. V trimming: 7 bases; J trimming: 1 base; junction bases outside the gene matches: 5. Partial CDR3 DNA: TGTGGTGTTGGGACAGGAGTAAACACCGGGCAGCTCTAC. As protein: CGVGTGVNTGQLY. The full CDR3 protein reads CGVGTGVNTGQLYF.

This clone was recorded a few times. All gene names here are mouse names. The CDR3 goes on 1 residue after the read ends, and that part is filled in from the germline J gene. The rearrangement links TRBV24 to TRBJ1-4, with D possibly TRBD1 on 5 matching bases. V was trimmed by 0 bases and J by 4 bases, leaving 12 bases between them. The CDR3 loop spans 16 amino acids. CDR1 is KGHTA and CDR2 is FRNEEI in the germline V gene. The part of the CDR3 DNA that was read is TGTGCCAGCAGTCTGTATGGGGCGCGGAGCAACGAAAGATTATTT. Translating it yields CASSLYGARSNERLF. The entire CDR3 sequence reads CASSLYGARSNERLFF.

Concerning this clone itself: Germline and genes: mouse. The read halts 1 residue ahead of the CDR3 end, with the missing end drawn from the germline J gene. The V gene is TRBV26, the J gene TRBJ2-2; no firm D call. Trimming removed 3 bases from V and 0 bases from J, with 5 bases in between. This CDR3 has 14 residues. Germline CDR1 is KGHPV and CDR2 is FQNQEV (reference sequence). The part of the CDR3 DNA that was read is TGTGCCAGCAGTCTCAATGCAAACACCGGGCAGCTCTAC. Its translation: CASSLNANTGQLY. The CDR3 reads in full as CASSLNANTGQLYF.

As regards this clone: Gene names are the mouse ones. The read terminates 1 residue before the CDR3 end, so the remaining end is supplied by the germline J gene. The rearrangement links TRBV19 to TRBJ2-2; 8 nucleotides align to TRBD1. With 6 bases clipped from V and 4 bases from J, the junction kept 5 bases outside the gene matches. The CDR3 is 14 residues long. In germline, CDR1 is FNHDT, CDR2 SITEND (reference sequence). This chain's CDR3 is CASILDRGTGQLYF. The sequenced CDR3 bases are TGTGCCAGCATCCTCGACAGGGGCACCGGGCAGCTCTAC.

This clone has just a few counts. Gene names refer to mouse genes. The CDR3 end is not reached by the read, which stops 1 residue before it; the germline J gene fills it in. The chain is built from TRBV3 and TRBJ2-7; 10 bases are a match to TRBD2. This CDR3 region has 15 residues. The germline CDR1 and CDR2 sequences are SNHLY and FYNGKV (reference sequence). J lost 6 bases, V lost 0 bases, and 5 bases had no gene match. CDR3 DNA, as far as it was read: TGTGCCAGCAGCTTAGCCCTGGGGGGGCTGGGTGAACAGTAC. Its protein is CASSLALGGLGEQY. The CDR3 as a whole reads CASSLALGGLGEQYF.

As regards this clone: Gene names refer to mouse genes. The read halts 1 residue ahead of the CDR3 end, with the missing end drawn from the germline J gene. The V call is TRBV15, the J call TRBJ2-7; 7 nucleotides agree with TRBD1. The ends lost 6 bases at V and 4 bases at J; junction bases unmatched: 6. Germline loops: CDR1 SGHND, CDR2 FRSKSL. The CDR3 totals 13 residues. The DNA read from the CDR3 is TGTGCCAGCAGCCGCGGGGGACAGTATGAACAGTAC. This gives the protein CASSRGGQYEQY. The entire CDR3 is CASSRGGQYEQYF.

On this clone: Mouse gene names apply. The read stops 1 residue short of the end of the CDR3; the missing end is completed from the germline J gene. This sample also contains other DNA sequences that code for the same CDR3. The chain combines TRBV26 with TRBJ2-5; D not resolved. Trimming removed 2 bases from V and 6 bases from J, with 6 bases in between. The germline CDR1 and CDR2 sequences are KGHPV and FQNQEV (reference sequence). The CDR3 is 12 residues long. This CDR3 is CASSLRRDTQYF. The CDR3 DNA, read in part, is TGTGCCAGCAGTCTGAGGAGGGACACCCAGTAC.

This clone was counted a few times. The germline and genes are mouse ones. The read falls 1 residue short of the CDR3 end, and the missing part is taken from the germline J gene. This chain links TRBV5 with TRBJ2-1; D call uncertain. CDR3 length: 13 residues. The V gene's germline CDR1 is LGHNA and CDR2 YNLKQL (reference sequence). The ends were cut back, 4 bases at V and 3 bases at J, with 7 bases in the middle. CDR3 region: CASSPRPYAEQFF. The sequenced CDR3 bases are TGTGCCAGCAGCCCCCGCCCCTATGCTGAGCAGTTC.

To note about this clone: Germline and genes here are mouse. The read ends 1 residue early relative to the CDR3; the germline J gene fills the gap. This chain uses TRBV3 with TRBJ2-4, with D hard to call. V was cut by 3 bases and J by 0 bases, with 1 base left in between. The germline gives CDR1 SNHLY, CDR2 FYNGKV (reference sequence). CDR3 length: 12 residues. The DNA read from the CDR3 is TGTGCCAGCAGCTTTAGTCAAAACACCTTGTAC. Its protein is CASSFSQNTLY. The complete CDR3 protein is CASSFSQNTLYF.

About this clone itself: Genes and germline come from the mouse. The read ends 1 residue early relative to the CDR3; the germline J gene fills the gap. This chain connects TRBV13-2 to TRBJ2-1, with D hard to call. From germline, CDR1 is NNHNN and CDR2 SYGAGS (reference sequence). The ends were cut back, 2 bases at V and 5 bases at J, with 2 bases in the middle. The CDR3 covers 11 residues. The covered CDR3 bases are TGTGCCAGCGGTGAGAATGCTGAGCAGTTC. Protein sequence: CASGENAEQF. The whole CDR3 is CASGENAEQFF.

A word on this clone: Gene names follow the mouse nomenclature. The read stops 1 residue short of the end of the CDR3; the missing end is completed from the germline J gene. This sequence joins TRBV3 and TRBJ1-1; unclear D gene. The CDR3 length is 14 residues. V gave up 2 bases and J gave up 3 bases, with 10 bases separating them. Germline lookup yields CDR1 SNHLY and CDR2 FYNGKV (reference sequence). CDR3 DNA, as far as it was read: TGTGCCAGCAGCTTACGGGGAAGGGACACAGAAGTCTTC. This translates into CASSLRGRDTEVF. The CDR3 reads in full as CASSLRGRDTEVFF.

Regarding this clone: The gene names here belong to mouse. The sequenced fragment ends 1 residue before the CDR3 boundary, so the rest is inferred from the germline J gene. The rearrangement links TRBV5 to TRBJ1-5; D is perhaps TRBD1 (5 bases). CDR3 length: 16 residues. Germline V gives CDR1 LGHNA, CDR2 YNLKQL (reference sequence). V lost 0 bases, J lost 0 bases, and 9 bases lay in between. This CDR3 is CASSQDRGDNNQAPLF. The CDR3 bases that were read are TGTGCCAGCAGCCAAGATCGGGGGGATAACAACCAGGCTCCGCTT.

Comment on this clone: Germline and genes here are mouse. The CDR3 end is not reached by the read, which stops 1 residue before it; the germline J gene fills it in. The chain has TRBV13-2 and TRBJ2-7; 7 bases agree with TRBD2. CDR3 length: 14 amino acids. Germline assignment: CDR1 NNHNN and CDR2 SYGAGS (reference sequence). Trimming cost V 1 base and J 3 bases; bases outside gene matches: 4. CDR3 sequence: CASGDRGGGYEQYF. CDR3 DNA, as far as it was read: TGTGCCAGCGGTGATCGGGGGGGGGGCTATGAACAGTAC.

On this clone: Germline and genes: mouse. Read coverage stops 1 residue before the CDR3 terminus; the germline J gene supplies the remainder. The chain combines TRBV24 with TRBJ2-1; 8 bases fit TRBD2. Looked up from germline, CDR1 is KGHTA and CDR2 is FRNEEI. The CDR3 runs 15 residues. Trimming at V came to 3 bases and at J to 0 bases, leaving 1 base not matched to a gene. CDR3 residues: CASSLWGGNYAEQFF. The covered CDR3 bases are TGTGCCAGCAGTCTTTGGGGGGGTAACTATGCTGAGCAGTTC.

With regard to this clone: Germline and genes: mouse. The CDR3 DNA, read in part, is TGTGCCAGCAGCAGTTCTGGAAATACGCTCTAT. Encoded protein: CASSSSGNTLY. The entire CDR3 is CASSSSGNTLYF. The chain has TRBV3 and TRBJ1-3; D is uncertain. The DNA ends 1 residue before the CDR3 does, and the rest of the CDR3 is filled in from the germline J gene. The V end was cut by 5 bases, the J end by 0 bases, with 2 bases between. CDR1 and CDR2 from the germline V gene are SNHLY and FYNGKV (reference sequence). The CDR3 loop spans 12 amino acids.

This clone is classed as large. The genes are named according to mouse. The read finishes 1 residue shy of the CDR3 end, and the germline J gene is used to complete it. The rearrangement links TRBV17 to TRBJ2-1, with D possibly TRBD1 on 5 matching bases. V was trimmed by 7 bases and J by 10 bases, leaving 8 bases between them. CDR1 is MNHDT and CDR2 is YYDKIL in the germline V gene. This CDR3 has 10 residues. The CDR3 spells CASNRQEQFF. The CDR3 DNA, read in part, is TGTGCTAGCAATCGACAGGAGCAGTTC.

For this clone: Gene names and germline match the mouse. Coverage ceases 1 residue before the CDR3 finishes, and the germline J gene fills in the end. This chain links TRBV26 with TRBJ2-7, with a weak D call TRBD2 (6 bases). This CDR3 has 15 residues. V gave up 3 bases and J gave up 1 base, with 13 bases separating them. Germline V lookup: CDR1 KGHPV, CDR2 FQNQEV (reference sequence). The CDR3: CASSLGLGTSYEQYF. The DNA read from the CDR3 is TGTGCCAGCAGTCTTGGGCTGGGGACTTCCTATGAACAGTAC.

As regards this clone: These gene names are mouse names. The read gets to within 1 residue of the CDR3 end, and the germline J gene fills in the rest. This chain connects TRBV26 to TRBJ1-2; no clear D gene. CDR3 size: 12 residues. The V gene's germline CDR1 is KGHPV and CDR2 FQNQEV (reference sequence). V was clipped by 7 bases and J by 0 bases, with 6 bases between them. The CDR3: CASTSSNSDYTF. CDR3 DNA, as far as it was read: TGTGCCAGCACCTCATCAAACTCCGACTACACC.

Comment on this clone: Genes and germline come from the mouse. This CDR3 is CGASTDYAEQFF. CDR3 bases read: TGTGGTGCTAGCACAGACTATGCTGAGCAGTTC. The chain couples TRBV20 to TRBJ2-1; unclear D gene. The CDR3 end is not reached by the read, which stops 1 residue before it; the germline J gene fills it in. The germline V gene has CDR1 GFQATS and CDR2 STVNSAI. The CDR3 is 12 residues long. Trimming left V 3 bases short and J 2 bases short, with 5 bases between.

Notes on this clone: Gene and germline names: mouse. From the germline J gene comes the end of the CDR3, since the read stops 1 residue before it. The chain is built from TRBV26 and TRBJ1-6, with 8 bases that match TRBD1. TRBJ1-6 is treated as an ORF (open reading frame) with a function not yet certain. The CDR3 contains 14 residues. V was pared by 4 bases and J by 7 bases, with 3 bases of the junction left unmatched. The germline gives CDR1 KGHPV, CDR2 FQNQEV (reference sequence). The CDR3 bases that were read are TGTGCCAGCAGTCCGACAGGGGAGAATTCGCCCCTCTAC. Its translation is CASSPTGENSPLY. The CDR3 reads in full as CASSPTGENSPLYF.

This clone was counted a few times. Here the gene names and germline are mouse. The CDR3 is cut off 1 residue early in the read; its end comes from the germline J gene. The gene calls are TRBV3 and TRBJ2-4, with D perhaps assigned TRBD1 or TRBD2 (7 bases each). Deletions cut 2 bases from V and 0 bases from J, with 12 bases between. The CDR3 extends over 16 amino acids. Germline V gene lookup returns CDR1 SNHLY and CDR2 FYNGKV (reference sequence). CDR3 region: CASSLQGGSSQNTLYF. The CDR3 bases that were read are TGTGCCAGCAGCTTACAGGGGGGGTCTAGTCAAAACACCTTGTAC.

This clone was picked up one time. These gene names are mouse names. The read ends 1 residue shy of where the CDR3 ends; the end is completed using the germline J gene. V usage is TRBV23 and J usage is TRBJ2-5. The CDR3 contains 14 residues. The V gene's germline CDR1 is KGHTA and CDR2 FQNQQP. The CDR3 spells CSSSQFRGQDTQYF. Incomplete CDR3 DNA: TGCTCCAGCAGTCAATTCCGGGGCCAAGACACCCAGTAC.